This T cell receptor (beta chain) derives from a study of T cells in localized non-small cell lung cancer (dated by TCRdb to 2019 to 2021). Turning to the overall study: The study analyzed T cell repertoires of hundreds of early-stage NSCLC patients, comparing tumors and uninvolved tumor-adjacent lungs. All 220 or so NSCLC patients in the cohort were treatment-naive and had localized lung tumors that were resected. NSCLC patients had a mean age of around 61 years, and fewer than 150 were male and about 98 female.

At diagnosis, tumor, uninvolved tumor-adjacent lung and peripheral blood were collected and then preserved as a mix of FFPE and fresh-frozen material. For TCR repertoire profiling, the blood samples were analyzed as peripheral blood mononuclear cells. The paper's findings and limits, for the study overall: A median of roughly 58 of the top 100 tumor clones were detected in paired uninvolved adjacent lung, and around 30 of these tumor clones were also found among the top 100 clones of the paired uninvolved adjacent lung. Since the design was exploratory, TCR variables were selected using unadjusted p-values with no false-discovery rate correction. Uninvolved tumor-adjacent lung showed the highest T cell clonality, higher than tumor, which suggests more focused antigenic responses in the adjacent lung. Because multi-region tumor sequencing was not performed, intratumor heterogeneity could not be ruled out. Higher blood T cell density associated with longer overall survival, while higher adjacent-lung clonality associated with shorter survival.

Judged by its sample share, this clone qualifies as medium-sized (0.01 to 0.1%). The antigen it recognizes is unknown. No much larger clone is present one base from it, and per-base qualities are unavailable. TCR beta CDR3 regions were sequenced from DNA using the immunoSEQ Assay. The original pipeline was this. T cell density was computed as TCR beta template counts normalized to usable DNA estimated by amplifying housekeeping genes. The preseqR package was used to estimate richness by extrapolating to 400,000 templates for PBMC samples and to 120,000 templates for tissue samples. Clonality was taken to be one minus Pielou's evenness. To identify tissue-enriched TCRs, differential abundance testing was run on productive amino-acid clonotypes with a minimum total count of 5 and an alpha of 0.1. The Jaccard Index and the Morisita Overlap Index were used to measure how much the repertoires overlapped between compartments. TCR beta CDR3s were clustered by GLIPH together with public tetramer-defined viral CDR3s, and at least three viral sequences plus V-gene enrichment were required for viral motifs. TCRdb carries this immuneACCESS record with in-frame sequences only. Its versions omit some clonotypes, under half of them owing to an unresolved V gene in the studies checked, with the rest unexplained. D and trimming were read from the DNA, whereas the V and J calls and clone size are those reported in that table. In all, the sample holds under 55,000 clones, and roughly 80% of those were seen once. The ten largest clones represent about 4% of the sample.

From its cysteine to its phenylalanine, the CDR3 spans 14 amino acids. Only the CDR3 region is kept as DNA, spanning 42 bases read in frame from base 1. Sequences MNHNS (CDR1) and SASEGT (CDR2) are obtained from the germline V gene. The germline ends are 13 bases apart after V is trimmed by 6 bases and J by 4 bases. The receptor was isolated from a woman aged 40-75 years with stage II lung adenocarcinoma. Sequenced material: PBMCs, taken before any cancer treatment. The chain is made from TRBV6-1 and TRBJ1-5; perhaps TRBD1 is the D gene, with 5 bases matching. CDR3 reads: CASSPGHTNQPQHF. The DNA reads TGTGCCAGCAGCCCCGGACATACAAATCAGCCCCAGCATTTT.